A selection of T cell receptor beta chains follows, all from one sample in a study of CD8+CD57+ T cells in acquired aplastic anemia. TCRdb itself ran the reads through MiXCR, one entry per CDR3 protein. The sample records approximately 160,000 distinct CDR3 sequences, less than 60% being singletons. The source material was sorted CD4+, CD8+, or CD8+CD57+ T cells (not recorded which) from PBMCs. These receptors originate from a human donor with aplastic anemia. Both conserved end residues are part of each CDR3. D genes are given only for firm matches. Part of the rows lack a size; the others show once, few, many or a class for expanded clones.

many	TRBV7-9	12	-	TRBJ2-1	CASSFRGNEQFF	TGTGCCAGCAGCTTTCGCGGCAATGAGCAGTTCTTC
-	TRBV28	13	-	TRBJ1-1	CANRKMGNTEAFF	TGTGCCAACCGTAAGATGGGGAACACTGAAGCTTTCTTT
-	TRBV7-9	13	TRBD1	TRBJ1-2	CASSVDRGRSYTF	TGTGCCAGCAGCGTCGACAGGGGCCGGAGCTACACCTTC
many	TRBV6-5	13	-	TRBJ1-1	CASRYGPNTEAFF	TGTGCCAGCAGATATGGGCCGAACACTGAAGCTTTCTTT
-	TRBV24-1	15	-	TRBJ2-1	CATSDTRSSYNEQFF	TGTGCCACCAGTGATACCCGTAGCTCCTACAATGAGCAGTTCTTC
-	TRBV5-6	14	-	TRBJ2-1	CASSPSLRYNEQFF	TGTGCCAGCAGCCCTTCCCTCCGATACAATGAGCAGTTCTTC
-	TRBV10-3	15	TRBD1	TRBJ2-5	CASTSSTGGQETQYF	TGTGCCTCCACGTCCTCGACAGGGGGCCAAGAGACCCAGTACTTC
-	TRBV4-3	13	TRBD1	TRBJ2-7	CASSGDRGYEQYF	TGCGCCAGCAGCGGCGACAGGGGTTACGAGCAGTACTTC
few	TRBV7-9	12	-	TRBJ1-1	CASSLAGTEAFF	TGTGCCAGCAGCCTAGCAGGCACTGAAGCTTTCTTT
many	TRBV10-3	14	-	TRBJ1-2	CAISDRDKAHGYTF	TGTGCCATCAGTGACCGGGACAAGGCCCATGGCTACACCTTC
few	TRBV29-1	11	-	TRBJ2-7	CSGKQGNEQYF	TGCAGCGGCAAACAGGGTAACGAGCAGTACTTC
many	TRBV20-1	12	-	TRBJ2-5	CSAVSGRETQYF	TGCAGTGCTGTTTCAGGGAGAGAGACCCAGTACTTC
-	TRBV7-2	13	-	TRBJ2-3	CASSYRREDTQYF	TGTGCCAGCAGCTACCGACGGGAAGATACGCAGTATTTT
many	TRBV6-1	14	TRBD1	TRBJ1-2	CASSHGTEVYGYTF	TGTGCCAGCAGCCACGGGACAGAAGTCTATGGCTACACCTTC
-	TRBV20-1	14	TRBD1	TRBJ2-7	CSARLRTGDYEQYF	TGCAGTGCTAGGCTTAGGACAGGGGACTACGAGCAGTACTTC
-	TRBV2	13	-	TRBJ1-1	CASRLGQYTEAFF	TGTGCCAGCAGATTGGGACAATACACTGAAGCTTTCTTT
many	TRBV4-3	15	TRBD1	TRBJ1-2	CASSQDRDRFYGYTF	TGCGCCAGCAGCCAAGACCGGGACAGATTCTATGGCTACACCTTC
-	TRBV15	16	TRBD2	TRBJ2-7	CATSSLRLAGAYEQYF	TGTGCCACCAGCAGCTTAAGACTAGCGGGGGCCTACGAGCAGTACTTC
many	TRBV5-1	14	TRBD1	TRBJ1-4	CASSPRGQGEKLFF	TGCGCCAGCAGCCCTAGGGGGCAGGGGGAAAAACTGTTTTTT
-	TRBV7-3	16	TRBD2	TRBJ2-1	CASSFEGGRSYNEQFF	TGTGCCAGCAGCTTCGAGGGCGGGAGGTCCTACAATGAGCAGTTCTTC
-	TRBV3-1	16	TRBD2	TRBJ2-2	CASPPTGTSITGELFF	TGTGCCAGCCCTCCTACCGGGACTAGCATAACCGGGGAGCTGTTTTTT
few	TRBV7-9	14	TRBD2	TRBJ2-7	CASSLELAGYEQYF	TGTGCCAGCAGCTTAGAGCTAGCGGGCTACGAGCAGTACTTC
many	TRBV5-1	14	-	TRBJ2-1	CASSLAASAVEQFF	TGCGCCAGCAGCTTGGCGGCTAGCGCTGTTGAGCAGTTCTTC
-	TRBV29-1	17	TRBD2	TRBJ2-1	CSARLAGGLTSYNEQFF	TGCAGCGCCCGACTAGCGGGAGGCCTGACCTCCTACAATGAGCAGTTCTTC
few	TRBV2	15	TRBD1	TRBJ2-1	CASSLRGQGADEQFF	TGTGCCAGCAGTCTCCGGGGACAGGGGGCCGATGAGCAGTTCTTC
many	TRBV7-2	13	TRBD2	TRBJ2-5	CASSPTGGETQYF	TGTGCCAGCAGCCCTACGGGGGGAGAGACCCAGTACTTC
-	TRBV6-5	13	-	TRBJ2-7	CASSYFSGREQYF	TGTGCCAGCAGTTATTTTAGTGGTAGGGAGCAGTACTTC
-	TRBV28	16	-	TRBJ1-6	CASSILDPSYNSPLHF	TGTGCCAGCAGTATCCTCGATCCCTCCTATAATTCACCCCTCCACTTT
-	TRBV29-1	14	-	TRBJ2-1	CSLSQGGLNNEQFF	TGCAGCCTCAGTCAGGGGGGCCTAAACAATGAGCAGTTCTTC
many	TRBV7-6	16	-	TRBJ1-3	CASSLGQGWSGNTIYF	TGTGCCAGCAGCTTAGGTCAGGGTTGGTCTGGAAACACCATATATTTT
-	TRBV6-2/TRBV6-3	15	TRBD1	TRBJ2-3	CASIAGGQATDTQYF	TGTGCCAGCATTGCAGGGGGACAGGCCACAGATACGCAGTATTTT
-	TRBV7-9	12	TRBD1	TRBJ2-7	CATSSGTGEQYF	TGTGCCACTTCTTCCGGGACAGGCGAACAGTACTTC
many	TRBV10-1	20	TRBD2	TRBJ2-3	CASSGWGLAGGNVGTDTQYF	TGCGCCAGCAGTGGGTGGGGACTAGCGGGAGGGAATGTTGGCACAGATACGCAGTATTTT
-	TRBV7-6	14	-	TRBJ2-3	CASSLQGNTDTQYF	TGTGCCAGCAGCTTACAGGGAAACACAGATACGCAGTATTTT
-	TRBV25-1	16	TRBD2	TRBJ2-3	CASSERASGSADTQYF	TGTGCCAGCAGTGAAAGGGCTAGCGGGAGTGCAGATACGCAGTATTTT
once	TRBV7-9	14	-	TRBJ2-7	CASSLQVSPYEQYF	TGTGCCAGCAGCCTCCAGGTATCCCCCTACGAGCAGTACTTC
-	TRBV19	15	-	TRBJ1-2	CASSMTGGDYYGYTF	TGTGCCAGTAGTATGACGGGGGGCGACTACTATGGCTACACCTTC
once	TRBV5-6	15	-	TRBJ1-4	CASSLRGGGGEKLVF	TGTGCCAGCAGCTTGCGAGGGGGTGGAGGTGAAAAACTGGTTTTT
many	TRBV2	14	-	TRBJ2-3	CASILTAAGDTQYF	TGTGCCAGCATCCTGACAGCTGCGGGGGATACGCAGTATTTT
many	TRBV20-1	13	-	TRBJ1-2	CSARYGDHYGYTF	TGCAGTGCTAGGTACGGGGACCACTATGGCTACACCTTC
many	TRBV15	15	-	TRBJ1-4	CATSIWGSTNEKLFF	TGTGCCACCAGCATATGGGGGTCAACTAATGAAAAACTGTTTTTT
many	TRBV4-1	17	-	TRBJ2-2	CASSQRLFRTNTGELFF	TGCGCCAGCAGCCAAAGATTGTTCAGAACGAACACCGGGGAGCTGTTTTTT
-	TRBV27	17	TRBD1	TRBJ1-5	CASSFLGTGGLGQPQHF	TGTGCCAGCAGTTTTTTAGGGACAGGGGGTCTCGGTCAGCCCCAGCATTTT
-	TRBV5-1	17	TRBD1	TRBJ2-1	CASSSINRGLPYNEQFF	TGCGCCAGCAGCTCGATAAACAGGGGGCTGCCGTACAATGAGCAGTTCTTC
-	TRBV15	17	-	TRBJ2-7	CATSRLGTERSSYEQYF	TGTGCCACCAGCAGACTCGGGACCGAAAGGAGCTCCTACGAGCAGTACTTC
many	TRBV7-9	15	-	TRBJ1-6	CASSPQSSYNSPLHF	TGTGCCAGCAGCCCTCAGTCCTCCTATAATTCACCCCTCCACTTT
-	TRBV24-1	16	-	TRBJ2-1	CASCLRGGRGNNEQLF	TGTGCCAGCTGTCTCAGGGGCGGTCGGGGGAACAATGAGCAGCTCTTC
-	TRBV24-1	11	-	TRBJ1-2	CATSDSSSYTF	TGTGCCACCAGTGACAGTTCAAGCTACACCTTC
-	TRBV19	14	TRBD1	TRBJ1-2	CASSAGQGNYGYTF	TGTGCCAGTAGTGCGGGACAGGGAAACTATGGCTACACCTTC
once	TRBV10-3	15	-	TRBJ1-3	CAIRGDGGSGNTIYF	TGTGCCATCAGGGGGGACGGAGGGTCTGGAAACACCATATATTTT
-	TRBV11-2	16	-	TRBJ2-1	CASSLDRASSYNEQFF	TGTGCCAGCAGCTTAGACAGGGCTAGCTCCTACAATGAGCAGTTCTTC
-	TRBV9	16	TRBD2	TRBJ2-3	CASSAASGLSTDTQYF	TGTGCCAGCAGCGCGGCTAGCGGTCTGAGCACAGATACGCAGTATTTT
-	TRBV15	14	-	TRBJ2-1	CATSRDKRMHEQFF	TGTGCCACCAGCAGAGATAAACGGATGCATGAGCAGTTCTTC
-	TRBV6-1	13	TRBD2	TRBJ2-1	CASIAGGSNEQFF	TGTGCCAGCATAGCGGGGGGATCCAATGAGCAGTTCTTC